These T cell receptor beta chains were read from a single sample in a study of T cell responses to AZD1222 COVID-19 vaccine. Clones were read by immunoSEQ multiplex PCR, and TCRdb kept only the in-frame ones, dropping some. The sample contains about 120,000 clones, about nine tenths of which appear only once. The sequencing used peripheral blood, collected on day 0 of AZD1222 vaccination. All receptors come from an adult in good health. CDR3s include the opening cysteine and the closing phenylalanine or tryptophan. A D gene is named only where the DNA matches it firmly. Where a row states a size, it is once, few, many or the class of an expanded clone; other rows omit it.

>TRBJ2-3|.|.|TRBV5-1
CASSLVGQTSDTQYF
TGCGCCAGCAGCTTGGTAGGACAGACTTCAGATACGCAGTATTTT
>TRBJ2-7|TRBD2|.|TRBV7-9
CASSSRTSGSYEQYF
TGTGCCAGCAGCTCCCGGACTAGCGGATCCTACGAGCAGTACTTC
>TRBJ2-7|.|.|TRBV6-6
CASSYSGDRPYYEQYF
TGTGCCAGCAGTTACTCGGGCGATAGACCCTACTACGAGCAGTACTTC
>TRBJ2-7|.|.|TRBV5-1
CASSLGPRSLGEQYF
TGCGCCAGCAGCTTGGGTCCTAGGAGCTTGGGCGAGCAGTACTTC
>TRBJ1-2|.|.|TRBV4-3
CASSQDGRSGLGYTF
TGCGCCAGCAGCCAAGACGGCAGGAGTGGCCTTGGCTACACCTTC
>TRBJ2-7|TRBD2|.|TRBV4-3
CASSRGAGADYEQYF
TGCGCCAGCAGCCGAGGAGCGGGGGCGGACTACGAGCAGTACTTC
>TRBJ1-1|TRBD1|.|TRBV3-1/TRBV3-2
CASSHSGTGSAEAFF
TGTGCCAGCAGCCACTCCGGGACAGGGTCGGCTGAAGCTTTCTTT
>TRBJ1-2|TRBD1|.|TRBV5-3
CARSVRTGSYTF
TGTGCCAGAAGCGTGAGGACAGGGAGCTACACCTTC
>TRBJ2-1|.|.|TRBV4-3
CASSHYPASTSNEQFF
TGCGCCAGCAGCCATTACCCGGCATCCACCAGCAATGAGCAGTTCTTC
>TRBJ1-3|.|.|TRBV6-1
CASSEKSSRPPGNTIYF
TGTGCCAGCAGTGAGAAGTCCTCCCGTCCGCCTGGAAACACCATATATTTT
>TRBJ1-5|TRBD1|.|TRBV3-1/TRBV3-2
CASSRTGNQPQHF
TGTGCCAGCAGTCGGACAGGGAATCAGCCCCAGCATTTT
>TRBJ2-7|.|.|TRBV5-5
CASSLVGRVGSEQYF
TGTGCCAGCAGCTTGGTCGGCAGGGTAGGGAGCGAGCAGTACTTC
>TRBJ2-7|.|.|TRBV11-3
CASSLGPGEQYF
TGTGCCAGCAGCTTAGGTCCGGGCGAGCAGTACTTC
>TRBJ1-6|.|.|TRBV27
CASSLGPGASNSPLHF
TGTGCCAGCAGTTTAGGGCCAGGGGCTAGTAATTCACCCCTCCACTTT
>TRBJ1-5|.|.|TRBV27
CASSLTGAGNQPQHF
TGTGCCAGCAGTTTAACAGGCGCGGGCAATCAGCCCCAGCATTTT
>TRBJ1-4|.|.|TRBV30
CAWRGKQVLGEKLFF
TGTGCCTGGAGGGGTAAACAGGTTTTGGGGGAAAAACTGTTTTTT
>TRBJ2-7|.|.|TRBV4-3
CASSQGGPPAYEQYF
TGCGCCAGCAGCCAAGGTGGGCCACCCGCCTACGAGCAGTACTTC
>TRBJ1-1|.|few|TRBV7-9
CASSSRTDRSNF
TGTGCCAGCAGCTCCCGGACAGACCGATCTAACTTT
>TRBJ1-2|.|.|TRBV28
CASSLSIATGYTF
TGTGCCAGCAGCCTTTCAATCGCAACTGGCTACACCTTC
>TRBJ1-5|TRBD1|.|TRBV10-3
CAISRTGESFIQPQHF
TGTGCCATCAGCAGGACAGGGGAGAGTTTTATTCAGCCCCAGCATTTT
>TRBJ1-2|.|.|TRBV4-2
CASSQDLWDNYYGYTF
TGTGCCAGCAGCCAAGATCTGTGGGACAATTACTATGGCTACACCTTC